The present entry profiles one T cell receptor (beta chain) with its context. These data belong to a study of blood T cell repertoires in COVID-19. The wider study: From the United States, Italy and Spain came samples of acute and convalescent COVID-19.

Profiled with immunoSEQ multiplex PCR; TCRdb holds only in-frame clones, not every one. The sample includes 100,000 to 150,000 clones, 70% to 90% of them seen just once. The sequence came from a human donor in a cohort sampled during active COVID-19. The specimen sequenced was peripheral blood.

The CDR3, as DNA: TGTGCCAGCAGCACGGGACTAGCATACGATACGCAGTATTTT. Translated: CASSTGLAYDTQYF. The chain has TRBV5-6 and TRBJ2-3; TRBD2 aligns across 9 bases. The CDR3 sequence is 14 residues long. The germline V gene has CDR1 SGHDT and CDR2 YYEEEE. J gave up 6 bases and V 4 bases, and 6 bases lay outside the gene matches.